This T cell receptor (beta chain) was documented in a study of T cell responses to AZD1222 COVID-19 vaccine. TCRdb keeps only in-frame clones here, not all; method: immunoSEQ multiplex PCR. The sample records more than 95,000 clones, about 79% being singletons. The germline V gene encodes CDR1 MNHEY and CDR2 SMNVEV (reference sequence). The CDR3 contains 17 residues. Between the trimmed V and J ends, which lost 7 bases and 7 bases, there was a span of 25 bases. Material: peripheral blood, obtained 28 days after the second AZD1222 dose. The receptor's source is an adult who received the AZD1222 COVID-19 vaccine. The V call is TRBV27, the J call TRBJ1-4; TRBD1 is a possible D gene (5 bases). CDR3 loop: CASTSSGRGWSSEKLFF. As DNA, the CDR3 is TGTGCCAGCACCTCCTCGGGCCGGGGGTGGTCGAGTGAAAAACTGTTTTTT. The full variable domain, with the rest looked up from reference TRBV27 and TRBJ1-4, is EAQVTQNPRYLITVTGKKLTVTCSQNMNHEYMSWYRQDPGLGLRQIYYSMNVEVTDKGDVPEGYKVSRKEKRNFPLILESPSPNQTSLYFCASTSSGRGWSSEKLFFGSGTQLSVL.